The 21 T cell receptor beta chains below were found in one sample sequenced in a study of shared clonotypes between healthy human individuals. The data were produced by immunoSEQ multiplex PCR, yet TCRdb's version contains in-frame clones alone and is incomplete. The sample shows just over 2,000,000 clones, about 95% of them seen only once. In the naive CD8 group, cells lacked CD45RO and were positively selected for CCR7, so terminally differentiated effector memory CD45RA+ cells were left out. The sequencing sample was made of naive CD8+ T cells sorted from blood. All receptors derive from a young man in good health.

The V call is TRBV5-1, the J call TRBJ2-4; possible D gene TRBD1, 6 bases. The CDR3 extends over 16 amino acids. V gave up 0 bases and J gave up 1 base, with 11 bases separating them. Germline CDR1 and CDR2: SGHRS and YFSETQ. The CDR3 loop is CASSLGGPAAKNIQYF. The CDR3 DNA reads TGCGCCAGCAGCTTGGGGGGGCCGGCGGCCAAAAACATTCAGTACTTC.

V is TRBV13 and J is TRBJ2-7; 10 bases fit TRBD2. J gave up 0 bases and V 5 bases, and 7 bases lay outside the gene matches. This CDR3 region has 16 residues. The V gene's germline CDR1 is PRHDT and CDR2 FYEKMQ (reference sequence). As DNA, the CDR3 is TGTGCCAGCAGCAACACGACTAGCGGGTTCTCCTACGAGCAGTACTTC. As protein: CASSNTTSGFSYEQYF.

Comments on this clone: Other DNA sequences in the sample encode the same CDR3. This sequence joins TRBV6-5 and TRBJ2-2; D might be TRBD1 (6 bases). Germline loops: CDR1 MNHEY, CDR2 SVGAGI. V lost 4 bases to trimming and J lost 2 bases, with 8 bases between them. This CDR3 is 14 amino acids long. The CDR3 reads CASSWGQNTGELFF. Here the CDR3 DNA reads TGTGCCAGCAGTTGGGGACAAAACACCGGGGAGCTGTTTTTT.

This clone appeared a single time. The rearrangement joins TRBV29-1 to TRBJ2-2, with a tentative D call TRBD2 (5 bases). Trimming took off 4 bases at V and 8 bases at J, with 8 bases between the two ends. This CDR3 contains 11 residues. CDR1 and CDR2 from the germline V gene are SQVTM and ANQGSEA. CDR3 coding DNA: TGCAGCGTTGTTGTAGCGGGGGAGCTGTTTTTT. As protein: CSVVVAGELFF.

Of note for this clone: The junction does not match germline at one end; this may be a read error. The rearrangement links TRBV13 to TRBJ2-3, with 7 bases that match TRBD2. The CDR3 sequence is 14 residues long. Germline V gives CDR1 PRHDT, CDR2 FYEKMQ (reference sequence). The CDR3, as DNA: TGTGCCAGCACCTTACGGGAGGTCGGAGATACGCAGTATTTT. Its translation is CASTLREVGDTQYF.

The chain is built from TRBV7-9 and TRBJ2-1, with 8 bases that match TRBD2. Germline V gene sequence: CDR1 SEHNR, CDR2 FQNEAQ (reference sequence). V was pared by 5 bases and J by 4 bases, with 10 bases of the junction left unmatched. The CDR3 loop spans 16 amino acids. The CDR3 spells CASSPESGSRYNEQFF. The DNA for the CDR3 is TGTGCCAGCAGCCCCGAAAGCGGGAGTCGGTACAATGAGCAGTTCTTC. Together with reference TRBV7-9 and TRBJ2-1, the CDR3 gives the full variable domain: DTGVSQNPRHKITKRGQNVTFRCDPISEHNRLYWYRQTLGQGPEFLTYFQNEAQLEKSRLLSDRFSAERPKGSFSTLEIQRTEQGDSAMYLCASSPESGSRYNEQFFGPGTRLTVL.

On this clone: Other DNA variants within this sample encode the same CDR3. V usage is TRBV7-9 and J usage is TRBJ2-4; D is possibly TRBD2 (6 bases). V dropped 1 base and J dropped 8 bases, with 6 bases sitting between them. This CDR3 has 12 residues. The V gene's germline CDR1 is SEHNR and CDR2 FQNEAQ (reference sequence). CDR3 sequence: CASSLGGDIQYF. CDR3 nucleotides: TGTGCCAGCAGCTTAGGGGGGGACATTCAGTACTTC.

The CDR3 DNA follows: TGTGCCAGCAGTCCCCTCGAGAGAGATACGCAGTATTTT. Translated: CASSPLERDTQYF. This sequence joins TRBV27 and TRBJ2-3; D ambiguous. The ends were cut back, 5 bases at V and 5 bases at J, with 11 bases in the middle. The CDR3 length is 13 residues. Germline loops: CDR1 MNHEY, CDR2 SMNVEV (reference sequence).

The V call is TRBV6-5, the J call TRBJ2-1; D may be TRBD1 (6 bases). With 1 base removed from V and 9 bases from J, the gap between germline ends came to 16 bases. The CDR3 runs 15 residues. The germline V gene has CDR1 MNHEY and CDR2 SVGAGI. CDR3 region: CASSYYRDPGSEQFF. CDR3 DNA sequence: TGTGCCAGCAGTTACTACAGGGACCCTGGGAGTGAGCAGTTCTTC.

The V and J genes are TRBV7-9 and TRBJ1-2; D not resolved. Trimming took off 2 bases at V and 4 bases at J, with 20 bases between the two ends. The germline CDR1 and CDR2 sequences are SEHNR and FQNEAQ (reference sequence). CDR3 length: 17 amino acids. The chain's CDR3 is CASSLPSGLLLGYGYTF. The CDR3, as DNA: TGTGCCAGCAGCTTACCGAGCGGCCTCCTCTTGGGCTATGGCTACACCTTC.

The chain joins TRBV5-6 to TRBJ2-3; possibly TRBD1 for D (5 bases). The CDR3 is 15 residues long. The germline gives CDR1 SGHDT, CDR2 YYEEEE. Between the trimmed V and J ends, which lost 0 bases and 1 base, there was a span of 9 bases. Here the CDR3 reads CASSLGGPGTDTQYF. The CDR3 DNA follows: TGTGCCAGCAGCTTGGGGGGCCCCGGCACAGATACGCAGTATTTT.

The chain joins TRBV29-1 to TRBJ2-1; 10 positions match TRBD2. CDR3 size: 15 residues. Germline CDR1 is SQVTM and CDR2 is ANQGSEA. With 4 bases clipped from V and 4 bases from J, the junction kept 7 bases outside the gene matches. In nucleotides, the CDR3 is TGCAGCGTTGTAGGTCTAGCGGGGGAATACAATGAGCAGTTCTTC. Encoded protein: CSVVGLAGEYNEQFF.

This clone was counted only a few times. J is TRBJ1-5 and V is TRBV19; D not resolved. This CDR3 has 14 residues. Germline CDR1 is LNHDA and CDR2 is SQIVND (reference sequence). Trimming cost V 6 bases and J 7 bases, with 16 bases left between them. CDR3 bases: TGTGCCAGTAGCTTAGGGCGGACGGGACAGCCCCAGCATTTT. Translated, it gives CASSLGRTGQPQHF.

The V call is TRBV4-1, the J call TRBJ1-6, with 8 bases fitting TRBD1. Trimming at V came to 8 bases and at J to 9 bases, leaving 9 bases not matched to a gene. Germline V lookup: CDR1 MGHRA, CDR2 YSYEKL. This CDR3 spans 14 amino acids. This CDR3 is CASDAGGAGSPLHF. The CDR3 DNA follows: TGCGCCAGCGATGCAGGGGGCGCTGGTTCACCCCTCCACTTT.

This chain uses TRBV2 with TRBJ2-7, with D possibly matching TRBD1 (5 bases). This CDR3 has 13 residues. Trimming removed 7 bases at V and 4 bases at J, with 14 bases between. The germline gives CDR1 SNHLY, CDR2 FYNNEI. The CDR3 coding sequence is TGTGCCAGCATCGACATAGGGGTTTACGAGCAGTACTTC. Translated, it gives CASIDIGVYEQYF. The variable domain in full, completed from reference TRBV2 and TRBJ2-7, reads EPEVTQTPSHQVTQMGQEVILRCVPISNHLYFYWYRQILGQKVEFLVSFYNNEISEKSEIFDDQFSVERPDGSNFTLKIRSTKLEDSAMYFCASIDIGVYEQYFGPGTRLTVT.

The chain carries TRBV6-1 and TRBJ1-2; TRBD1 is a possible D gene (6 bases). The CDR3 sequence is 16 residues long. Deletions cut 4 bases from V and 0 bases from J, with 15 bases between. Germline V gene sequence: CDR1 MNHNS, CDR2 SASEGT. The CDR3 loop is CASSGHPQGTNYGYTF. CDR3 DNA: TGTGCCAGCAGTGGCCATCCTCAGGGGACTAACTATGGCTACACCTTC.

The rearrangement joins TRBV30 to TRBJ1-3, with no clear D. Germline V lookup: CDR1 GTSNPN, CDR2 SVGIG (reference sequence). There are 13 residues in the CDR3. Trimming left V 5 bases short and J 0 bases short, with 8 bases between. CDR3 in DNA: TGTGCCTGGGGGGTAGGCTCTGGAAACACCATATATTTT. This sequence encodes CAWGVGSGNTIYF.

J is TRBJ1-2 and V is TRBV30; 9 nucleotides agree with TRBD1. The CDR3 is made up of 15 amino acids. Germline-derived CDR1 and CDR2 are GTSNPN and SVGIG (reference sequence). V was clipped by 0 bases and J by 5 bases; unmatched bases: 7. The CDR3 sequence is CAWSVGQGIRYGYTF. The DNA of the CDR3 is TGTGCCTGGAGTGTCGGACAGGGGATTCGGTATGGCTACACCTTC.

The gene calls are TRBV28 and TRBJ1-5; D not certain. CDR1 is MDHEN, CDR2 SYDVKM, per germline. V lost 7 bases and J 0 bases, leaving 10 bases between the germline ends. The CDR3 has 14 amino acids. The CDR3 loop reads CASNGGYSNQPQHF. CDR3 DNA sequence: TGTGCCAGCAACGGTGGTTATAGCAATCAGCCCCAGCATTTT.

This clone appeared once. Different DNA sequences within this sample yield the same CDR3. The gene calls are TRBV27 and TRBJ2-7; tentatively, D is TRBD1 or TRBD2 (6 bases each). Trimming took off 3 bases at V and 4 bases at J, with 13 bases between the two ends. Germline V gives CDR1 MNHEY, CDR2 SMNVEV (reference sequence). CDR3 length equals 14 residues. The chain's CDR3 is CASSFGTGAYEQYF. CDR3 nucleotide sequence: TGTGCCAGCAGTTTCGGTACGGGGGCATACGAGCAGTACTTC.

This chain connects TRBV4-1 to TRBJ2-7, with TRBD2 matching over 8 bases. CDR1 and CDR2 from the germline V gene are MGHRA and YSYEKL. The CDR3 contains 16 residues. J was trimmed by 3 bases and V by 1 base; bases with no gene match: 8. The CDR3 DNA is TGCGCCAGCAGCCAAGCTGACTTGGGACTAGTCTACGAGCAGTACTTC. Residues: CASSQADLGLVYEQYF.